The 14 T cell receptor beta chains in this list originate from one sample, sequenced in a study of blood T cells in healthy people across ages. The second PCR ran roughly 7 to 11 cycles with a sample-barcoded 5' primer and J-beta primers. TCRdb analysed the 5' RACE reads with MiXCR anew, one entry per CDR3 protein. The table has some 710,000 distinct CDR3 sequences, about 24% seen once; the top ten hold around a fifth. The sequencing sample was made of blood. The source is a man in his sixties or seventies in good health.

The V and J genes are TRBV12-3 or TRBV12-4 and TRBJ2-5; possible D gene TRBD2, 5 bases. V was pared by 3 bases and J by 9 bases, with 11 bases between. The CDR3 extends over 12 amino acids. CDR3 DNA: TGTGCCAGCAGTTTTGCTAGCTTGGCCCAGTACTTC. Translating it yields CASSFASLAQYF.

This chain connects TRBV7-6 to TRBJ2-5; 7 bases line up with TRBD1. CDR3 length equals 15 residues. Germline V gives CDR1 SGHVS, CDR2 FNYEAQ. Trimming removed 2 bases from V and 1 base from J; junction bases left unmatched: 4. CDR3 loop: CASSLNRGGQETQYF. CDR3 sequence (DNA): TGTGCCAGCAGCTTAAACAGGGGTGGCCAAGAGACCCAGTACTTC.

This sequence joins TRBV5-1 and TRBJ2-5; D is unclear. The J call could be wrong; TRBJ2-1 is a better fit for the DNA end. Germline values: CDR1 SGHRS, CDR2 YFSETQ. The CDR3 loop spans 14 amino acids. The DNA of the CDR3 is TGCGCCAGCAGCTTGGGTAGCAGTATCAATGAGCAGTTCTTC. It is translated as CASSLGSSINEQFF.

There are a few counts of this clonotype. V is TRBV10-3 and J is TRBJ1-1; tentative D call: TRBD1 (6 bases). This CDR3 contains 15 residues. Deletions cut 0 bases from V and 8 bases from J, with 16 bases between. Germline V gives CDR1 ENHRY, CDR2 SYGVKD. CDR3 bases: TGTGCCATCAGTGAGTCGATATCACAGGGAAAAGAAGCTTTCTTT. Protein sequence: CAISESISQGKEAFF.

This chain links TRBV11-2 with TRBJ2-2; a weak D match, TRBD2 (5 bases). CDR3 length: 14 residues. V lost 1 base to trimming and J lost 6 bases, with 9 bases between them. Germline CDR1 is SGHAT and CDR2 is FQNNGV. CDR3 loop: CASSLGTWAGELFF. In DNA, the CDR3 is TGTGCCAGCAGCTTAGGGACTTGGGCCGGGGAGCTGTTTTTT.

In this sample, this clonotype turned up a few times. Being one base from a much bigger clone, this may be a read error. The chain employs TRBV2 and TRBJ2-6; the D gene is possibly TRBD1 (6 bases). Germline CDR1 SNHLY, CDR2 FYNNEI. This CDR3 is 16 amino acids long. CDR3 sequence: CASSRDTSSGANVPTF. The DNA of the CDR3 is TGTGCCAGCAGTCGGGACACGAGCTCTGGGGCCAACGTCCCGACTTTC.

The chain employs TRBV21-1 and TRBJ2-1; the table's D call TRBD2 went unverified against the DNA. TRBV21-1 is reported as a pseudogene. The CDR3 spans 14 residues. DNA of the CDR3: TGTGCCAGCAGCAAAGCGACTAGCGGTTATGAGCAGTTCTTC. It codes for CASSKATSGYEQFF.

The chain joins TRBV2 to TRBJ2-5, with 8 bases lining up with TRBD2. V lost 7 bases and J lost 1; bases outside the gene matches: 5. The CDR3 has 14 amino acids. Germline CDR1 is SNHLY and CDR2 is FYNNEI. This chain's CDR3 is CASKSGRTQETQYF. CDR3 nucleotide sequence: TGTGCCAGCAAGAGCGGGAGAACCCAAGAGACCCAGTACTTC.

This clonotype was seen a few times. This chain links TRBV11-2 with TRBJ1-2; D is ambiguous. V lost 5 bases and J lost 4, with 8 bases in between. CDR1 SGHAT and CDR2 FQNNGV come from the germline V gene. The CDR3 length is 12 residues. CDR3 sequence (DNA): TGTGCCAGCAGCCCGCTGGTCTATGGCTACACCTTC. This gives the protein CASSPLVYGYTF.

V usage is TRBV7-2 and J usage is TRBJ2-1, with D possibly matching TRBD1 (6 bases). Trimming pared 3 bases from V and 1 base from J, leaving 10 bases between. The length of the CDR3 is 15 residues. The germline V gene has CDR1 SGHTA and CDR2 FQGNSA. The DNA of the CDR3 is TGTGCCAGCAGCTTGCAGGGGCTGTCCTACAATGAGCAGTTCTTC. Translation gives CASSLQGLSYNEQFF.

The chain recombines TRBV5-1 with TRBJ2-5; D call uncertain. The J call is uncertain, as TRBJ2-1 better fits the DNA end. This CDR3 is 14 amino acids long. Germline V gene data show CDR1 as SGHRS and CDR2 as YFSETQ. The CDR3 DNA is TGCGCCAGCAGCTTGTCAGAGAGGATGGATGAGCAGTTCTTC. This codes for CASSLSERMDEQFF.

This clonotype was counted between two and nine times. The chain recombines TRBV18 with TRBJ2-3; 7 nucleotides align to TRBD2. Germline CDR1 KGHSH, CDR2 LQKENI. The CDR3 spans 14 residues. The V and J ends lost 3 bases and 6 bases, in that order; junction bases with no gene match: 6. CDR3 protein: CASSPSTSRDTQYF. As DNA, the CDR3 is TGTGCCAGCTCACCCTCGACTAGCCGGGATACGCAGTATTTT.

This clonotype showed up just a few times. The CDR3 DNA reads TGTGCCAGCAGCCAAGGAGCAGGGCGGCGGGGTAATGAAAAACTGTTTTTT. Its translation: CASSQGAGRRGNEKLFF. V usage is TRBV3-1 and J usage is TRBJ1-4, with D possibly matching TRBD1 (5 bases). The CDR3 totals 17 residues. Germline assignment: CDR1 LGHDT and CDR2 YNNKEL (reference sequence). V lost 1 base to trimming and J lost 4 bases, with 16 bases between them.

The table lists this clonotype with a few counts. This rearrangement joins TRBV11-3 to TRBJ2-1; D gene ambiguous. Germline-derived CDR1 and CDR2 are SGHNT and YENEEA. With 2 bases removed from V and 8 bases from J, the gap between germline ends came to 10 bases. CDR3 length equals 13 residues. In DNA, the CDR3 is TGTGCCAGCAGCTTAATCATCGGTTATGAGCAGTTCTTC. Its protein product is CASSLIIGYEQFF.